The present T cell receptor (beta chain) was sequenced within a study of CXCR3-negative and CXCR3-positive naive CD8 T cells (dated by TCRdb to between 2018 and 2021). Regarding the study in general: In total, about 135 million TRB reads were obtained, which works out to roughly 1.5 +/- 0.3 million reads per library. Diversity and physicochemical repertoire analyses covered roughly ten donors pooled from two independent experiments. Naive subsets from several donors and memory cells from 3 donors were included in the TRBV-TRBJ cluster analysis.

For each CD8+ T cell subset, flow sorting was done in triplicate, and about 300,000 cells per subset went directly into RLT lysis buffer. Naive CD8+ T cells were defined stringently as CD45RO-CCR7+CD27+CD95- to exclude memory contaminants. Peripheral blood mononuclear cells were isolated from buffy coats using standard density gradient centrifugation. Naive CXCR3-negative and CXCR3-positive CD8+ T cells were flow-sorted on a FACSAria III. Total RNA was extracted from sorted cells using an RNeasy Mini Kit. The instrument given in TCRdb is NextSeq 550. The Human TCR Profiling Kit (MiLaboratory) was used to prepare UMI-labeled 5' RACE TRB cDNA libraries. The full amount of extracted RNA was used for cDNA synthesis, and the full amount of resulting cDNA was used for PCR amplification. Libraries were prepared in parallel with an identical number of PCR cycles. Per the original workflow: With a minimum of two reads required per UMI, MIGEC and MiXCR pulled out about 52,000 +/- 9,100 unique UMI-labeled TRB cDNA molecules from each library. On average, about 40,000 +/- 10,000 functional in-frame TRB CDR3 nucleotide clonotypes lacking stop codons were found per library. After each sample was downsampled to 5000 UMI-labeled TRB molecules, VDJtools was used to calculate diversity metrics such as normalized Shannon-Wiener and Chao1. VDJtools computed clonotype-size-weighted physicochemical properties of the central five CDR3 residues: interaction energy, strength, volume and Kidera factor 4. Reprocessed by TCRdb, the reads give a single entry per CDR3 protein sequence, without DNA. These V and J calls originate from TCRdb's pipeline instead of the authors' own analysis. The sample's table covers around 81,000 distinct CDR3 sequences. About 1.4% of the sample is in the top ten clones.

Worth noting for this clonotype: Which antigen it targets is not known.

The paper as a whole reports these results and caveats: Naive CXCR3-negative and CXCR3-positive cells from the same donor showed similar TRBV-TRBJ usage, whereas memory cells showed distinct patterns. Compared with CXCR3-negative naive cells, CXCR3-positive naive cells had TRB CDR3s with higher hydrophobicity (lower Kidera factor 4), lower energy, and higher strength and volume indices. Comparably high repertoire diversity was found in both naive subsets, whereas much lower repertoire diversity was found in memory CD8+ T cells. Freshly isolated PBMCs were used for most assays because CXCR3 expression went down partially after cryopreservation. Because surface CD5, which is linked to self-reactivity in mice, was comparable between the naive subsets, TCR interaction strength was also inferred from the physicochemical properties of TRB CDR3s.

The CDR3 starts with the cysteine, ends with the phenylalanine, and has 12 residues. No DNA is given. Looking up the germline V gene yields CDR1 SQVTM and CDR2 ANQGSEA. The rearrangement joined TRBV29-1 to TRBJ2-7; TCRdb lists TRBD1, though no DNA is available to test this call. This TCR came from a human donor in good health. Some clones in this sample may be carry-over from other donors' samples. Sequenced input: naive CXCR3- CD8+ T cells from blood. The cell subset or site tag for this specimen amounts to: CD45RO-CCR7+CD27+CD95- naive CD8+ T cells lacking CXCR3 (TNR3-). The CDR3 protein is CSVRTGSHEQYF.